The following is a T cell receptor (beta chain) sequence with its context. Its recognized antigen is unknown. No qualities accompany the bases; no much larger clone lies one base away. This record belongs to a study of blood T cells in healthy people across ages (dated by TCRdb to between 2015 and 2017). Study-wide context: In model experiments, roughly one uniquely barcoded TCR beta cDNA molecule per two T cells was captured by template switching. The study measured age-related changes in TCR beta repertoire diversity using deep sequencing normalized with unique cDNA molecular identifiers. Two additional independent replicas of 1 million unique cDNA reads from the same blood draw were analyzed for two donors (one aged 18 to 29 and one aged 80 or older). Donors were grouped into four age groups: young (average approximately 15 years), middle-aged (39), aged (around 60) and long-lived (about 82).

The library was generated by 5' RACE. TCRdb lists the instrument as Illumina HiSeq 2500. The second PCR ran for about 6 to 12 cycles and used a J-beta primer mix along with a sample-barcoded 5' primer. A template-switch 5' adaptor carrying 12 random nucleotides introduced a unique molecular identifier onto each TCR beta cDNA molecule. Each sample yielded at least 2.5 million CDR3-containing paired-end reads. First-strand cDNA synthesis was performed from all RNA using the Mint cDNA synthesis kit, with priming by a TRBC-specific oligonucleotide. Following uracil-DNA glycosylase treatment, a first 18-cycle PCR with universal primers M1SS and BC2_uni_R was performed on all cDNA. The authors processed their data as follows. Normalization of each sample was performed by random selection of 1 million high-quality reads, each carrying a distinct molecular identifier. Instead of being binned into consensus sequences, reads that shared molecular identifiers were thrown out. MiTCR, with a Q25 quality threshold and the strictest error-elimination algorithm, was used for CDR3 identification, clonotype clustering and error correction. A nonparametric unseen species model using Euler transformation provided a lower-bound estimate of total TCR beta diversity. TCRdb ran its own pipeline on the public reads, namely fastp trimming at Q25 and MiXCR clone calling, and kept in-frame beta chains. Duplicate CDR3 protein sequences are folded into a single record with the most common DNA and genes. TCRdb, not the authors, supplied the V and J calls. This sample holds around 520,000 distinct CDR3 sequences; about 27% were observed only once. The top ten constitute about 3.9% of the sample.

The donors were 40 or so Caucasian individuals from Russia, aged roughly 6 to 90 years, who were systemically healthy. Each donor gave about 9.2 milliliters of peripheral blood, drawn into EDTA-treated Vacutainer tubes. PBMCs were isolated by Ficoll-Paque density-gradient centrifugation, with at least 6 million obtained per sample. Trizol reagent was used to extract total RNA from PBMCs, with at least 6 micrograms per sample. Naive CD45RAhigh/CD27high T cell percentages were measured by flow cytometry on a PBMC aliquot from every donor. CDR1 WNHNN and CDR2 SYGVQD are derived from the germline V gene (reference sequence). V is cut by 0 bases and J by 11 bases, and the space between the germline ends is 12 bases. The CDR3 covers 13 residues, taking in both the cysteine and the phenylalanine. This entry keeps only the CDR3 DNA: 39 bases, framed from base 1. On the study overall, not on this receptor specifically: As age increased, observed TCR beta diversity per million T cells dropped in a roughly linear way, and a significant reduction was already evident by age 40. Estimates of total diversity based on one million sequenced T cells were considered lower bounds and underestimates. Because profiling used bulk unsorted PBMCs, naive and antigen-experienced compartments could not be compared conclusively. Observed TCR beta diversity correlated strongly with the percentage of naive T cells measured by flow cytometry. Because donor CMV infection status was unknown, age-related changes in expanded clonotypes were potentially confounded. Compared with the aged group, the long-lived group had more naive CD4+ T cells, fewer expanded clones and increased TCR diversity, suggesting age selection.

These data also featured in a second study, about T cells of mothers and their children. From the second report: Nine systemically healthy Caucasian individuals, comprising three mothers and their six children, were included as donors. cDNA synthesis consumed the entire amount of extracted RNA, loaded at around 1.5 ug RNA in each 15 ul reaction. In the second PCR, the M1S primer added sample barcodes and 2-4 random nucleotides. More than 8 million TCR beta CDR3 reads were obtained from each mother, and about 3 million reads were obtained from each child. In both related and unrelated pairs, thymic selection shapes the output of TCR recombination in a similar way, with inherited differences having only a minor effect. Normalized repertoire overlap was always slightly but never significantly higher in related than unrelated mother-child pairs. With a sensitivity of approximately 92 clones per million clonotypes, no persistent microchimeric T cell clones were detected. To look for features that set related mother-child pairs apart from unrelated individuals, the researchers ran deep NGS to compare the TCR beta repertoires of mothers and children. The mean age was roughly 44 +/- 4 years for the mothers and 11 +/- 4 years for the children. After adapter ligation was performed with NEBNext reagents, the libraries were sequenced on an Illumina HiSeq 2000 with 100+100 nt paired-end reads. To avoid cross-contamination, the mother libraries and the child libraries were prepared a month apart and sequenced in separate runs. Between roughly 500,000 and 2,300,000 distinct TCR beta clonotypes were identified per donor. Naive TCR beta clonotypes were estimated from low-frequency clonotypes matched to each donor's FACS-determined naive share, without sorting.

The chain uses TRBV10-1 and TRBJ2-3; TRBD1 is possibly the D segment (6 matching bases). The receptor was derived from a boy aged 2 to 9 in good health. Material: blood. The DNA sequence follows: TGCGCCAGCAGTGAGTCTAACAGGGCCAAGCAGTATTTT. It is translated as CASSESNRAKQYF.